This T cell receptor beta chain was captured by sequencing in a study of blood T cell repertoires in COVID-19. Study overall: The United States, Italy and Spain supplied acute and convalescent COVID-19 samples.

As processed by the authors: Reference gene primer amplification in the assay estimated nucleated cell counts. Method: immunoSEQ multiplex PCR; TCRdb's copy keeps in-frame clones and lacks some. V, J and clone size derive from that table, while D and trimming were established from the DNA sequence. The sample lists about 52,000 clones; 89% were seen once. With 4 bases clipped from V and 4 bases from J, the junction kept 7 bases outside the gene matches. CDR3 length equals 15 residues. Germline V gene data show CDR1 as MNHEY and CDR2 as SMNVEV (reference sequence). What was sequenced was peripheral blood. The TCR sequence derives from a man at least 80 years old with active or convalescent COVID-19. The chain carries TRBV27 and TRBJ1-1; 9 bases align to TRBD1. The CDR3 DNA is TGTGCCAGCAGTTCGCCGGGACAGGGTGTCACTGAAGCTTTCTTT. It codes for CASSSPGQGVTEAFF.